This is a list of T cell receptor beta chains from one sample in a study of cytomegalovirus exposure and HLA in healthy donors. The method was immunoSEQ multiplex PCR; TCRdb's version includes in-frame clones alone and lacks a portion of them. The data contain about 120,000 clones, approximately 8.6% of them seen just once; the ten biggest clones take up 6%. Specimen: PBMCs. The receptor source for this set is a woman aged 35 to 49 in good health and CMV-seropositive. The CDR3 runs from the conserved cysteine through the conserved F or W.

v_gene	len	j_gene	CDR3aa
TRBV5-1	11	TRBJ2-1	CASSPGDEQFF
TRBV5-1	17	TRBJ2-7	CASSLVPGGVESYEQYF
TRBV28	17	TRBJ1-4	CASSLPLGGSVIEKLFF
TRBV19	14	TRBJ1-2	CASSIGIADYGYTF
TRBV19	15	TRBJ2-5	CASSIGTSGEETQYF
TRBV29-1	13	TRBJ2-1	CSVGELGVGEQFF
TRBV5-1	16	TRBJ2-1	CASSERVGVSYNEQFF
TRBV19	15	TRBJ1-4	CASSLRDRRDEKLFF
TRBV7-9	13	TRBJ2-7	CASSPNPAYEQYF
TRBV10-3	14	TRBJ1-1	CAISEGQGNTEAFF
TRBV7-9	15	TRBJ1-2	CASSLRQGLVGGYTF
TRBV7-6	13	TRBJ2-7	CASSLQQGDEQYF
TRBV5-1	15	TRBJ1-1	CASSPADRGGTEAFF
TRBV5-6	16	TRBJ1-1	CASSPDRGLRNTEAFF
TRBV2	21	TRBJ2-1	CASSVGLGGSSTLLAYNEQFF
TRBV10-3	14	TRBJ1-2	CAISDPLVSYGYTF
TRBV28	12	TRBJ1-5	CASSPDIQPQHF
TRBV6-1	11	TRBJ1-1	CASSLEDEAFF
TRBV11-2	16	TRBJ2-2	CASSLQLGANTGELFF
TRBV19	14	TRBJ2-3	CASSTNLEQDTQYF
TRBV6-6	14	.	CASLGGGSSYEQYF
TRBV25-1	17	TRBJ2-3	CASKPEGGDRGRDTQYF
TRBV27	16	TRBJ2-4	CASTLTGILAKNIQYF
TRBV27	13	TRBJ1-2	CASSLFREGGYTF
TRBV18	12	TRBJ1-1	CASSPTADEAFF
TRBV18	16	TRBJ2-1	CASSPNSGGTYNEQFF
TRBV30	13	TRBJ1-5	CAWSGTQLGPQHF
TRBV28	15	TRBJ1-2	CASSSPQGWSYGYTF
TRBV6-6	15	TRBJ1-5	CASDATGVGYQPQHF
TRBV4-1	17	TRBJ1-2	CASSQETDRATHYGYTF
TRBV2	14	TRBJ1-4	CASQWTASGEKLFF
TRBV10-3	15	TRBJ1-1	CAISDPTGAATEAFF
TRBV6-5	15	TRBJ2-1	CASSRGTAQYNEQFF
TRBV19	15	TRBJ1-1	CASKTGTGRGTEAFF
TRBV27	14	TRBJ1-1	CASSFRGSNTEAFF
TRBV7-7	13	TRBJ2-7	CASSSQRDYEQYF
TRBV2	15	TRBJ2-5	CASSGRTGIEETQYF
TRBV5-1	17	TRBJ1-5	CASSLSGTGGSNQPQHF
TRBV4-2	14	TRBJ1-1	CASRIREGNTEAFF
TRBV7-9	15	TRBJ2-5	CASSNLAGGEETQYF
TRBV7-3	12	TRBJ2-2	CASSPNTGELFF
TRBV6-1	15	TRBJ2-1	CASSETSGGYNEQFF
TRBV7-2	15	TRBJ2-7	CASSLSGQGAYEQYF
TRBV6-1	13	TRBJ1-1	CASSENSLLEAFF
TRBV6-6	12	TRBJ2-5	CASTDAGETQYF
TRBV5-1	17	TRBJ2-3	CASSSRVAGAPTDTQYF